The TCR beta chain under discussion was sequenced for a study of blood T cells in healthy people across ages. Whole-study results and caveats: Any changes in expanded clonotypes were possibly confounded, as donor CMV status remained unknown.

Donation came from healthy Caucasian individuals in Russia who were aged about 6 to 95. As to this clonotype: Its target is unknown. A much bigger clone sits one base away, suggesting this may be a read error.

Germline assignment: CDR1 LGHDT and CDR2 YNNKEL (reference sequence). J was trimmed by 7 bases and V by 4 bases; bases with no gene match: 12. There are 15 residues in the CDR3. Through a sample-barcoded 5' primer and a J-beta primer mix, a second PCR was run for about 7 to 12 cycles. The template-switch adaptor was a 5' adaptor with 12 random nucleotides. It tagged each cDNA molecule. TCRdb re-derived calls from the 5' RACE reads in MiXCR, one entry per CDR3 protein. The sample records about 620,000 distinct CDR3 sequences, 45% to 60% being singletons. Material: blood. V usage is TRBV3-1 and J usage is TRBJ2-7; 8 bases line up with TRBD1. This TCR was recovered from a woman at least 80 years old in good health. The CDR3 coding sequence is TGTGCCAGCAGCCCTTGGACAGGGTTCTACAATGAGCAGTACTTC. This translates into CASSPWTGFYNEQYF.